This TCR beta chain originates from a study of blood T cell repertoires in COVID-19. Participants had their cohort set by participant-reported clinical history. This table comes from immunoSEQ multiplex PCR, and its TCRdb copy is limited to in-frame clones, with some not included. The repertoire holds 250,000 to 300,000 clones, with approximately 78% as singletons. Germline V gene sequence: CDR1 PRHDT, CDR2 FYEKMQ (reference sequence). CDR3 length: 17 residues. With V trimmed by 2 bases and J by 2 bases, 7 bases remained unmatched. Material: PBMCs or T cells enriched from blood (not recorded which). The origin of this receptor is a man in his forties or fifties who had been exposed to COVID-19. The chain has TRBV13 and TRBJ2-3; 10 nucleotides agree with TRBD2. The CDR3 region has the DNA TGTGCCAGCAGCTTACTAGCGGGAGTGACGGACACAGATACGCAGTATTTT. Translated: CASSLLAGVTDTDTQYF.